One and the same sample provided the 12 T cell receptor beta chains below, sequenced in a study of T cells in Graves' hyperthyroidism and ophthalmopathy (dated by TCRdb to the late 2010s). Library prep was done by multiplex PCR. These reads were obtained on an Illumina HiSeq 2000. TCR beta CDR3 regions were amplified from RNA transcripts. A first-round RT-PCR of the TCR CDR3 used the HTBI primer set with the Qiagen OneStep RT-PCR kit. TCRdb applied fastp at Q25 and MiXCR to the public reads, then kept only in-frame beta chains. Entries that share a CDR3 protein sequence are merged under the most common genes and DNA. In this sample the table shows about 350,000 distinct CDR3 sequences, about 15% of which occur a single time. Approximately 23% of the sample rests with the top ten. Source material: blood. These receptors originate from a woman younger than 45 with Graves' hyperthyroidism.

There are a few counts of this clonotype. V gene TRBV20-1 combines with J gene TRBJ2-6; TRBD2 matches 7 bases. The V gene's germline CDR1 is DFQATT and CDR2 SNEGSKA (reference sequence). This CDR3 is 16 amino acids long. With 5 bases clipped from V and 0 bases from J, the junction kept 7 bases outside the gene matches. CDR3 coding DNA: TGCAGTGCTCCACCAGCGGGAACCTCTGGGGCCAACGTCCTGACTTTC. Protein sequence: CSAPPAGTSGANVLTF.

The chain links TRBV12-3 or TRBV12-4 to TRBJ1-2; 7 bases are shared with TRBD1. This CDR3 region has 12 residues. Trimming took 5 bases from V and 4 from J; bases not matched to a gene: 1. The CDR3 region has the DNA TGTGCCAGCAGTCGGGACAGCTATGGCTACACCTTC. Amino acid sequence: CASSRDSYGYTF.

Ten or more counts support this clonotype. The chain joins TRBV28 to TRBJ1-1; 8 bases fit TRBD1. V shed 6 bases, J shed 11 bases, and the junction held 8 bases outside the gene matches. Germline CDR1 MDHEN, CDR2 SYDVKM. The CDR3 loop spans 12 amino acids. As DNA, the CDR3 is TGTGCCAGCAGACTCATGGACAGGGAGGCTTTCTTT. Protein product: CASRLMDREAFF.

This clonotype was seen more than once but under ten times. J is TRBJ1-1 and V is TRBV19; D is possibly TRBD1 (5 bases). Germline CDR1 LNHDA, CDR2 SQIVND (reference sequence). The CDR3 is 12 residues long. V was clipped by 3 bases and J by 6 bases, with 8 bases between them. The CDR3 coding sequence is TGTGCCAGTAGTATGGGGCGCCCTGAAGCTTTCTTT. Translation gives CASSMGRPEAFF.

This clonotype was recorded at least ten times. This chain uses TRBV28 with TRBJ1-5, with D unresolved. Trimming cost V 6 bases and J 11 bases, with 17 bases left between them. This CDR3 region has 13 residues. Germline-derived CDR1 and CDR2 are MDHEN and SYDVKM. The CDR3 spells CASSTRGPEAQHF. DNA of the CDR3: TGTGCCAGCAGCACCAGAGGGCCGGAAGCCCAGCATTTT.

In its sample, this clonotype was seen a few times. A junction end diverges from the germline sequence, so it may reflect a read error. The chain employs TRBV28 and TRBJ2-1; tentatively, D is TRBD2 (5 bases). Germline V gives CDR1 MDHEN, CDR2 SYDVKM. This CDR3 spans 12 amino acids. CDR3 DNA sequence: TGTGCCAGCAGCCCTGACGCCCTCCGGGGAGTCTTC. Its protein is CASSPDALRGVF.

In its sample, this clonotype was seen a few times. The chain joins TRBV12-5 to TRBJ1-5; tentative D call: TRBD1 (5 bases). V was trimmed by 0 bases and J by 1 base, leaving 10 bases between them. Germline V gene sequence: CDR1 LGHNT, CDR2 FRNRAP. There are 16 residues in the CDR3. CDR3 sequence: CASGLVGVWSNQPQHF. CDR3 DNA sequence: TGTGCTAGTGGTTTGGTAGGGGTGTGGAGCAATCAGCCCCAGCATTTT. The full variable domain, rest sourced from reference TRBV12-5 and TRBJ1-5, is DARVTQTPRHKVTEMGQEVTMRCQPILGHNTVFWYRQTMMQGLELLAYFRNRAPLDDSGMPKDRFSAEMPDATLATLKIQPSEPRDSAVYFCASGLVGVWSNQPQHFGDGTRLSIL.

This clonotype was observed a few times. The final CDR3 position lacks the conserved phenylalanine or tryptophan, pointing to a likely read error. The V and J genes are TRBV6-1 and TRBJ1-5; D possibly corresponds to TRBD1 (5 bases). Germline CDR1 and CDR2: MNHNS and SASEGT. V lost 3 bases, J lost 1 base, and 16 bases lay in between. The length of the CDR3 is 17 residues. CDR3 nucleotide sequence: TGTGCCAGCAGTGATAGGGGTTTCGGTATAAGCAATCAGCCCCAGCATCTT. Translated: CASSDRGFGISNQPQHL.

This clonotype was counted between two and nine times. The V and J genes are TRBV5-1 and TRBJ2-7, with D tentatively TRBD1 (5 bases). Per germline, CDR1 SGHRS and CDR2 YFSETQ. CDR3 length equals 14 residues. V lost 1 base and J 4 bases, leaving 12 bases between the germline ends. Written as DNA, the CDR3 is TGCGCCAGCAGCTTGTCCCAGGGTTGGTACGAGCAGTACTTC. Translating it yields CASSLSQGWYEQYF.

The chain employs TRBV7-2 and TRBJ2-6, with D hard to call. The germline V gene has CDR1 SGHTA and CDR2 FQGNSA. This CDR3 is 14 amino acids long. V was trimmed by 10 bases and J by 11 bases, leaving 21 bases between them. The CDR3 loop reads CATPSSGPPHVLTF. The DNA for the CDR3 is TGTGCCACTCCATCCTCCGGGCCGCCGCACGTCCTGACTTTC. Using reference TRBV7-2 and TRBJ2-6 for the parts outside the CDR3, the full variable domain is GAGVSQSPSNKVTEKGKDVELRCDPISGHTALYWYRQSLGQGLEFLIYFQGNSAPDKSGLPSDRFSAERTGGSVSTLTIQRTQQEDSAVYLCATPSSGPPHVLTFGAGSRLTVL.

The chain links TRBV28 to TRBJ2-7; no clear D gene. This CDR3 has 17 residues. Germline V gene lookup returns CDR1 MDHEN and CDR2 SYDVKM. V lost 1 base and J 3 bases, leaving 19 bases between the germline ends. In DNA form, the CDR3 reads TGTGCCAGCAGTTTATCGTCTCCCCGAAGCGAATACTACGAGCAGTACTTC. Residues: CASSLSSPRSEYYEQYF.

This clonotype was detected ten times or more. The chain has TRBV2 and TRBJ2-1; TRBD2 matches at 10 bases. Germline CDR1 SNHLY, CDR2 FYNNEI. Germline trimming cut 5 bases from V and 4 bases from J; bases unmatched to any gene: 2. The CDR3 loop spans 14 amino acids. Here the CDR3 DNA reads TGTGCCAGCAGTACTAGCGGGAAGTACAATGAGCAGTTCTTC. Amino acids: CASSTSGKYNEQFF.